This T cell receptor (beta chain) was sequenced in a study of cytomegalovirus exposure and HLA in healthy donors. Germline assignment: CDR1 MNHEY and CDR2 SMNVEV (reference sequence). V lost 6 bases and J 1 base, leaving 16 bases between the germline ends. This CDR3 is built from 16 residues. Primers for the PCR totalled 60 Vbeta and 13 Jbeta. Assay: immunoSEQ multiplex PCR; the TCRdb copy retains only in-frame clones and omits some. The sample comprises 120,000 or so clones, roughly 75% of which are singletons, and under 13% rests with the top ten. The sequenced sample consisted of PBMCs. The source of this sequence is a man aged 25-45 years in good health and CMV-seropositive. The gene calls are TRBV27 and TRBJ1-3; TRBD1 is a possible D gene (5 bases). CDR3 nucleotide sequence: TGTGCCAGCAGCCCAGTAACGGGGGGATCTGGAAACACCATATATTTT. This gives the protein CASSPVTGGSGNTIYF.